This T cell receptor (beta chain) came from a study of blood T cell repertoires in COVID-19. On the study more broadly: Researchers got acute and convalescent COVID-19 samples from the United States, Italy and Spain. In each case, the material was cDNA or gDNA derived from T cells, B-cell-depleted T cells, or PBMCs.

Source study methods: Nucleated cell number was recorded as an estimate derived from reference gene primer amplification. Assay used: immunoSEQ multiplex PCR; TCRdb lists only in-frame clones, some missing. The DNA gave D and trimming, while V, J and clone size come from that table. In the table there are under 110,000 clones, 70% to 85% of which are singletons. Sequenced material: peripheral blood. This clonotype was obtained from a woman in her sixties with acute or convalescent COVID-19.

The CDR3 DNA reads as TGTGCCTGGAGTGTATTGGGAGTGGATTCACCCCTCCACTTT. As protein: CAWSVLGVDSPLHF. This rearrangement joins TRBV30 to TRBJ1-6; D ambiguous. The V and J ends lost 0 bases and 8 bases respectively, with 11 bases between them. Per the germline V gene, CDR1 is GTSNPN and CDR2 is SVGIG (reference sequence). The CDR3 consists of 14 residues.